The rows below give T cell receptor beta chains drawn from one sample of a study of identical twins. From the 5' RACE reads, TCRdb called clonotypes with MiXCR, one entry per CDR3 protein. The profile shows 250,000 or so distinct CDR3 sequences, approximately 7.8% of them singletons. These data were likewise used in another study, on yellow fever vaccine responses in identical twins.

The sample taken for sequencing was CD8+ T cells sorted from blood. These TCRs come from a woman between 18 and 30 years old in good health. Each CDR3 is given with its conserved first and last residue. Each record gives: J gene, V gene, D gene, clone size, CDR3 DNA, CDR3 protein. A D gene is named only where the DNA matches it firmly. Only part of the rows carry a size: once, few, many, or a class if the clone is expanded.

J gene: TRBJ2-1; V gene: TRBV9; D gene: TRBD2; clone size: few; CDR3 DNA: TGTGCCAGCAGCGTAGGTAGCGGGGGGCTAAACAATGAGCAGTTCTTC; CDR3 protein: CASSVGSGGLNNEQFF
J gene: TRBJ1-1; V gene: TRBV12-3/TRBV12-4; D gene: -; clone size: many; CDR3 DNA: TGTGCCAGCAGCCCCGGGGCCTGGTATGAAGCTTTCTTT; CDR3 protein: CASSPGAWYEAFF
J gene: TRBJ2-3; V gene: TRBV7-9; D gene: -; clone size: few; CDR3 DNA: TGTGCCAGCAGCGGGACCGGGACAACCACAGATACGCAGTATTTT; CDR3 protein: CASSGTGTTTDTQYF
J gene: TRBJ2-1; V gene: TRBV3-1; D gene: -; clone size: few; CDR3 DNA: TGTGCCAGCAGCCAAGTTCACCGCAGACTAATAAATGAGCAGTTCTTC; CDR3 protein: CASSQVHRRLINEQFF
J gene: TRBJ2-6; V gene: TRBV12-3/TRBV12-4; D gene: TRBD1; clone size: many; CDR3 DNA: TGTGCCAGCAGTGGGACAGTTCCCCCCTCTGGGGCCAACGTCCTGACTTTC; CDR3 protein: CASSGTVPPSGANVLTF
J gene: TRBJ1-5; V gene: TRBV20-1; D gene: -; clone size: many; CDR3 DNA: TGCAGTGCTAGAGATATTATAGGGAGGATTAGCAATCAGCCCCAGCATTTT; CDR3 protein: CSARDIIGRISNQPQHF
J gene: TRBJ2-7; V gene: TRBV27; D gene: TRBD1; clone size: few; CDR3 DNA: TGTGCCAGCAGTCAGGACAGGGCCGGACGCCTGTTCTACGAGCAGTACTTC; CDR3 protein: CASSQDRAGRLFYEQYF
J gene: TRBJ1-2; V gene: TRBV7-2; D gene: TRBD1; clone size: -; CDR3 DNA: TGTGCCAGCAGCTTAGTTTCTGGTGACAGGGGGGATGGCTACACCTTC; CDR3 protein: CASSLVSGDRGDGYTF
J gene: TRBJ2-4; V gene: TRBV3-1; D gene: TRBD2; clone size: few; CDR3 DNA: TGTGCCAGCAGCCGTACTTGGGCGGGAGCAAACATTCAGTACTTC; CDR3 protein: CASSRTWAGANIQYF
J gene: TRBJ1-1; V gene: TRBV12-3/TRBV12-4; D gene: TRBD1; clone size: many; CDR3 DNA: TGTGCCAGCAGTTCCGGGACAGGGTGGCATGAAGCTTTCTTT; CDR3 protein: CASSSGTGWHEAFF
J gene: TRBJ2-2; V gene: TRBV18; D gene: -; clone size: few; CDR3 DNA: TGTGCCAGCTCACCACCTCCTACCGGGGAGCTGTTTTTT; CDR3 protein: CASSPPPTGELFF
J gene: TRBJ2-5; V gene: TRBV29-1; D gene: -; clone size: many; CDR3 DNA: TGCAGCGGGAAGGAATCTCAAGAGACCCAGTACTTC; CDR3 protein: CSGKESQETQYF
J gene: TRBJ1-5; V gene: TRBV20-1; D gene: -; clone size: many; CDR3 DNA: TGCAGTGCCCGAAGATCGGGAGGGATGTTTAGCAATCAGCCCCAGCATTTT; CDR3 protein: CSARRSGGMFSNQPQHF
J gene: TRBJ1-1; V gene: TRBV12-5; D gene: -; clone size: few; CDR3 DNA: TGTGCTAGTGGTTTAAATGAAGGTATTGAAGCTTTCTTT; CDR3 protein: CASGLNEGIEAFF
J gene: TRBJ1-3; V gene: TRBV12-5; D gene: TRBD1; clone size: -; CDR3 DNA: TGTGCTAGTGGTCACGACAGGGGGAGCTCTGGAAACACCATATATTTT; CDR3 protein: CASGHDRGSSGNTIYF
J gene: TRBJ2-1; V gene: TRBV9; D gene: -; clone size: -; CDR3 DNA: TGTGCCAGCAGTCCGACTAGGGCCTCCTACAATGAGCAGTTCTTC; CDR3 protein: CASSPTRASYNEQFF
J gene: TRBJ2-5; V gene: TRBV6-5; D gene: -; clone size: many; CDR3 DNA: TGTGCCAGCAGTTACTCGATCCGGGTCGAAGAGGAGACCCAGTACTTC; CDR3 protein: CASSYSIRVEEETQYF
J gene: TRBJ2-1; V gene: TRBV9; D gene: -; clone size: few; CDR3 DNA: TGTGCCAGCAGCCCTCAACCCAATGAGCAGTTCTTC; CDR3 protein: CASSPQPNEQFF
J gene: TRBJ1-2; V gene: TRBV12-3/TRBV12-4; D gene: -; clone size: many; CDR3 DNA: TGTGCCAGCAGTCCCCTTCCGACAGCTACCTATGGCTACACCTTC; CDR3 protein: CASSPLPTATYGYTF
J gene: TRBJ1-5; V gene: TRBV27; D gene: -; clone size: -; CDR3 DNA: TGTGCCAGCAGTCCCTATAGCAATCAGCCCCAGCATTTT; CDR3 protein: CASSPYSNQPQHF
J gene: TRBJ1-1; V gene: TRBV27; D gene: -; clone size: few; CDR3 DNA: TGTGCCAGCAGCTCGTTGGCGTCCGACACTGAAGCTTTCTTT; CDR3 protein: CASSSLASDTEAFF
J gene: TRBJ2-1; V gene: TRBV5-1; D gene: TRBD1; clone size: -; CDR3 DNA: TGCGCCAGCAGCTTGGTGAGGACAGGGGTGGTCGTTGAGCAGTTCTTC; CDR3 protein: CASSLVRTGVVVEQFF
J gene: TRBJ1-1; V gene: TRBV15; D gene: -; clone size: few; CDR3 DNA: TGTGCCACCAGCAGAGCGGGGGACATGAACACTGAAGCTTTCTTT; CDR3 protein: CATSRAGDMNTEAFF
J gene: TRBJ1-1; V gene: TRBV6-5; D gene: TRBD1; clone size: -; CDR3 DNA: TGTGCCAGCAGTTACCAGGGACAGTGGAAATTTGAAGCTTTCTTT; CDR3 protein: CASSYQGQWKFEAFF
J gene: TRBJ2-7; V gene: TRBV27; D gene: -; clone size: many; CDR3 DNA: TGTGCCAGCAGTCGGACGGTTACCTACGAGCAGTACTTC; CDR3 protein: CASSRTVTYEQYF
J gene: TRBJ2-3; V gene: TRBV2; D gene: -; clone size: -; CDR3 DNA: TGTGCCAGCGGCTACCAGCCACCCAGTGGAGATACGCAGTATTTT; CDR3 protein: CASGYQPPSGDTQYF
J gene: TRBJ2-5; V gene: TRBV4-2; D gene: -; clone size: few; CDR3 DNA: TGTGCCAGCAGCCAAGATTATGGCGCCCTGGAGACCCAGTACTTC; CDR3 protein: CASSQDYGALETQYF
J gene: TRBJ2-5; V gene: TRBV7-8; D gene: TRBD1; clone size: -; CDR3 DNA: TGTGCCAGCAGCGACCACCCGGGACAGGAGGAAGAGACCCAGTACTTC; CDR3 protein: CASSDHPGQEEETQYF
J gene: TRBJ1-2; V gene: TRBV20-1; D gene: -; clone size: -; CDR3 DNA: TGCAGTGCTAGAGTAGAGGGGCGACCGGGCTACACCTTC; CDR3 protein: CSARVEGRPGYTF
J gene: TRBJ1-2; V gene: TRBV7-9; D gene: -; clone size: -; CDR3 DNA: TGTGCCAGCAGCTTAGAGAACAGATCCCCCCATGGCTACACCTTC; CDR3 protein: CASSLENRSPHGYTF
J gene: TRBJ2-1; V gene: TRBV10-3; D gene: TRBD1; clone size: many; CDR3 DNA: TGTGCCATCAGTGAGTCCGCCCGACAGGGTTATAGAGGGGGAGTATACAATGAGCAGTTCTTC; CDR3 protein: CAISESARQGYRGGVYNEQFF
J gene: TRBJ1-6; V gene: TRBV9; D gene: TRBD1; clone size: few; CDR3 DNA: TGTGCCAGCAGCGTAAGGTCAGGGGGTCCCTTTGGGCCCCTCCACTTT; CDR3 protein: CASSVRSGGPFGPLHF
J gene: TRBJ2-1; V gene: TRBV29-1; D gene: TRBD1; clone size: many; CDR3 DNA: TGCAGCGTATACGACAGGGGGCGCCCATCGTTGGACGAGCAGTTCTTC; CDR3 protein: CSVYDRGRPSLDEQFF
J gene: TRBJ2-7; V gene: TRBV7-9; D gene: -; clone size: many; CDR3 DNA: TGTGCCAGCAGCCCGCCAAACTACGAGCAGTACTTC; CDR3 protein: CASSPPNYEQYF
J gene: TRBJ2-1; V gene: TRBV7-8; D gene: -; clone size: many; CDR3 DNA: TGTGCCAGCAGCCTCAAACAGGGTCCGGACAATGAGCAGTTCTTC; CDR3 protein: CASSLKQGPDNEQFF
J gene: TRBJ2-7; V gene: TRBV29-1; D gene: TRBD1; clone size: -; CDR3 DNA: TGCAGCGTTGAAACTCCCTCCGGGACAGGGGGCCGCGAGCAGTACTTC; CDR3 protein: CSVETPSGTGGREQYF
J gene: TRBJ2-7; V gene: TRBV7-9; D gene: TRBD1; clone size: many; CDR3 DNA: TGTGCCAGCAGCCACGGGACAGGGATCTACGAGCAGTACTTC; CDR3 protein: CASSHGTGIYEQYF
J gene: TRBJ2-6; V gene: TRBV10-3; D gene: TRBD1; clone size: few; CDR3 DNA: TGTGCCATCTCCCTATATCCGGGACAGGCAAGCCCCTCTGGGGCCAACGTCCTGACTTTC; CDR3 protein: CAISLYPGQASPSGANVLTF
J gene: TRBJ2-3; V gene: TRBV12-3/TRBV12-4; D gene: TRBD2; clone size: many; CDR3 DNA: TGTGCCAGCAGTTTCAGACGCTCGGGAGGAGATACGCAGTATTTT; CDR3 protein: CASSFRRSGGDTQYF
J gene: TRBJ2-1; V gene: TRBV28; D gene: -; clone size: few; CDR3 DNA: TGTGCCAGCATTGGAGGGCCGGGATTGGCCTACAATGAGCAGTTCTTC; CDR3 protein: CASIGGPGLAYNEQFF
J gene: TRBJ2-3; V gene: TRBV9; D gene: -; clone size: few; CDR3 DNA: TGTGCCAGCAGCGGATCCTGGAGAGGGGCAGATACGCAGTATTTT; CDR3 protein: CASSGSWRGADTQYF
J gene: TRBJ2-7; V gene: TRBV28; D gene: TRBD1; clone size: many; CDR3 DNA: TGTGCCAGCAGTACGATTCCGACAGGGTCCTACGAGCAGTACTTC; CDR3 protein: CASSTIPTGSYEQYF
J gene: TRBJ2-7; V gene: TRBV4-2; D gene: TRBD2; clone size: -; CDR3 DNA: TGTGCCAGCAGCCAAGAATGGGGGGTTGGCGGGAGTCCCTACGAGCAGTACTTC; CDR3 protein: CASSQEWGVGGSPYEQYF
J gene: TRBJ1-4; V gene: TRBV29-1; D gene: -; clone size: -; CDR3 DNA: TGCAGCGTTGAACAGGGGAGGGGAGCTAATGAAAAACTGTTTTTT; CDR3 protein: CSVEQGRGANEKLFF
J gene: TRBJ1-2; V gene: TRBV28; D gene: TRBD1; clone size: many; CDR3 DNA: TGTGCCAGCAGTCCTTACCTACAGGGGGCGGATGGCTACACCTTC; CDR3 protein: CASSPYLQGADGYTF
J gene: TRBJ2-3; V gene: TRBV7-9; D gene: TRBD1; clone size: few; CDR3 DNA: TGTGCCATCGGGACAGGGGTAACAGATACGCAGTATTTT; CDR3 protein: CAIGTGVTDTQYF
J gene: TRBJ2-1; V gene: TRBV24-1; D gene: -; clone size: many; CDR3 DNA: TGTGCCACCAGTGATTTAACAGGGTTCGATGAGCAGTTCTTC; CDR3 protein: CATSDLTGFDEQFF
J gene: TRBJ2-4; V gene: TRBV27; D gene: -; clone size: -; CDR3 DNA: TGTGCCAGCAGTACCTTCCTAAACATTCAGTACTTC; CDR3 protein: CASSTFLNIQYF
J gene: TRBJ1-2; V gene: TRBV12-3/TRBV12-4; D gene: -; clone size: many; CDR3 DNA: TGTGCCAGCAGTTCGTCAAAGAACTATGGCTACACCTTC; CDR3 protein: CASSSSKNYGYTF
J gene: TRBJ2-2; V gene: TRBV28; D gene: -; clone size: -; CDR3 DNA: TGTGCCAGCAGCCCCCCCAGTGGACAGTTTCCGCACGGGGAGCTGTTTTTT; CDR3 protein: CASSPPSGQFPHGELFF
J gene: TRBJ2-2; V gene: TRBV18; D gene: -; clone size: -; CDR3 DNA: TGTGCCAGCTCACCCCAAGACTGGGGGGCCGGGGAGCTGTTTTTT; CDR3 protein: CASSPQDWGAGELFF
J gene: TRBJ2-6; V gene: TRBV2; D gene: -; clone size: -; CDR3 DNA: TGTGCCAGCAGTGAAATCTTGGGTTACGGGGCCAACGTCCTGACTTTC; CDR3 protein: CASSEILGYGANVLTF
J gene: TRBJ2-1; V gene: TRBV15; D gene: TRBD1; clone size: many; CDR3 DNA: TGTGCCACCAGCAGGGACAGGGAGGACAATGAGCAGTTCTTC; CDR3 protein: CATSRDREDNEQFF
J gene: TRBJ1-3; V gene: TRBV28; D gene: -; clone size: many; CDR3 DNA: TGTGCCAGCAGTTATGACAGCCACTCTGGAAACACCATATATTTT; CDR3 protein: CASSYDSHSGNTIYF
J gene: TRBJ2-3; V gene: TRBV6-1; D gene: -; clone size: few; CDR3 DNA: TGTGCCAGCAGTACAGCGGGACAGACAGATACGCAGTATTTT; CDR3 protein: CASSTAGQTDTQYF
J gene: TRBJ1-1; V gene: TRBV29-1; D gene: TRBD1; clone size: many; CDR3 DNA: TGCAGCGGCGAGACAGGGGCGAACACTGAAGCTTTCTTT; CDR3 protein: CSGETGANTEAFF
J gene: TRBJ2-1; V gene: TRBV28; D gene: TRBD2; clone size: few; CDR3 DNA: TGTGCCAGCAGTTTCGTTCTAGCGGGGGGCGGGGATGAGCAGTTCTTC; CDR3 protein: CASSFVLAGGGDEQFF
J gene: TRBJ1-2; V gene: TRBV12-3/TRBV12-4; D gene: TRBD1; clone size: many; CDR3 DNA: TGTGCCAGCAGTCCGCCGGGACAGGGCTTCCATGGCTACACCTTC; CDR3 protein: CASSPPGQGFHGYTF
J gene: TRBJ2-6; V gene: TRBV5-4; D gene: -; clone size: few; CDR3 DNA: TGTGCCAGCAGCTTGTCCGGGGGGCGAAGCTACTCTGGGGCCAACGTCCTGACTTTC; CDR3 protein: CASSLSGGRSYSGANVLTF
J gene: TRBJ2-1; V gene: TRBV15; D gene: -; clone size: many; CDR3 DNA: TGTGCCACCAGCAGAAAAACAGGGATTTACAATGAGCAGTTCTTC; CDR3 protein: CATSRKTGIYNEQFF